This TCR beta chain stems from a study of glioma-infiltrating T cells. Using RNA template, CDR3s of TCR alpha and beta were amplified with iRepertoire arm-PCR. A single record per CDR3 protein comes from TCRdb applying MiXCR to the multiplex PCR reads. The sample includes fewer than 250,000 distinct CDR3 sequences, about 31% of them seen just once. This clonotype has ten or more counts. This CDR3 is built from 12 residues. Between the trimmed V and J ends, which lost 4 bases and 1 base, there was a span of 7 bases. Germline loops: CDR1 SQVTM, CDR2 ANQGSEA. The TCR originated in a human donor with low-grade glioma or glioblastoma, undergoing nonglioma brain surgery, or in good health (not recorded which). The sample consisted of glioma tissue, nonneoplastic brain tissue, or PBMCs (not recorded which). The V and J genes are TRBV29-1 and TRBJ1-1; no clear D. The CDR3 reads CSVVRQNTEAFF. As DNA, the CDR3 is TGCAGCGTTGTACGCCAGAACACTGAAGCTTTCTTT.